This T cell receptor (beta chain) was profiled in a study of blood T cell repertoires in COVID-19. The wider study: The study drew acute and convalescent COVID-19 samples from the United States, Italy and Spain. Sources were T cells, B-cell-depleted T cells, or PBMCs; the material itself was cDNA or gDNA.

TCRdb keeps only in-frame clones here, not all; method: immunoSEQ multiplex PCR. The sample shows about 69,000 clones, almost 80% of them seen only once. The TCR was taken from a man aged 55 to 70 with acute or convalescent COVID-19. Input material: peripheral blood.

The CDR3 nucleotides read TGTGCCACGGGAGGCTTCGAGCAGTACTTC. As protein: CATGGFEQYF. This rearrangement joins TRBV2 to TRBJ2-7, with 7 bases matching TRBD2. The CDR3 is 10 amino acids. From germline, CDR1 is SNHLY and CDR2 FYNNEI. After removal of 10 bases from V and 6 bases from J, the junction contained 3 bases not matched to a gene.